Shown below are 21 T cell receptor beta chains from a single sample sequenced in a study of human T cells and chemical hapten exposure. MiXCR, applied by TCRdb to the RACE reads, yields one record per CDR3 protein. The profile shows approximately 77,000 distinct CDR3 sequences, over 6% of them singletons. Time point: patch test 1, 2 weeks after DPC sensitization. Treatment denoted: therapeutic diphenylcyclopropenone sensitization with weekly scalp DPC. Specimen: whole blood, collected in connection with sensitization to the hapten diphenylcyclopropenone (DPC). The receptor set was obtained from a woman in her 30s with alopecia areata. Some clones in this sample may be carry-over from other donors' samples.

This clonotype was observed many times. The CDR3 here is CASGNTEAFF. DNA of the CDR3: TGTGCCAGCGGTAACACTGAAGCTTTCTTT. V is TRBV6-5 and J is TRBJ1-1; D gene uncertain. V shed 8 bases and J shed 2 bases, with 3 bases lying between them. The germline CDR1 and CDR2 sequences are MNHEY and SVGAGI. This CDR3 has 10 residues.

Many counts were recorded for this clonotype. This chain links TRBV5-8 with TRBJ2-6, with TRBD1 as a possible D gene (5 bases). Germline CDR1 reads SGHTS; CDR2 reads YDEGEE. The CDR3 extends over 18 amino acids. V was cut by 1 base and J by 1 base, with 15 bases left in between. The DNA of the CDR3 is TGTGCCAGCAGCTTGCCGGCAGGGTTCCGGTCTGGGGCCAACGTCCTGACTTTC. Translated: CASSLPAGFRSGANVLTF.

This clonotype was seen a handful of times. The chain carries TRBV29-1 and TRBJ1-1; no definite D call. V was cut by 2 bases and J by 8 bases, with 3 bases left in between. The CDR3 runs to 9 residues. Germline loops: CDR1 SQVTM, CDR2 ANQGSEA. The CDR3 spells CSVEIEAFF. The CDR3 nucleotides read TGCAGCGTTGAAATCGAAGCTTTCTTT.

The V and J genes are TRBV9 and TRBJ1-4; TRBD1 matches 9 bases. Trimming removed 3 bases from V and 3 bases from J; junction bases left unmatched: 12. The length of the CDR3 is 18 residues. CDR1 SGDLS and CDR2 YYNGEE come from the germline V gene. CDR3 sequence reads: CASSAPKTGGSSNEKLFF. For the CDR3, the DNA is TGTGCCAGCAGCGCTCCCAAGACAGGGGGAAGCTCTAATGAAAAACTGTTTTTT. The full variable domain, its missing parts supplied by reference TRBV9 and TRBJ1-4, is DSGVTQTPKHLITATGQRVTLRCSPRSGDLSVYWYQQSLDQGLQFLIQYYNGEERAKGNILERFSAQQFPDLHSELNLSSLELGDSALYFCASSAPKTGGSSNEKLFFGSGTQLSVL.

This chain uses TRBV12-3 or TRBV12-4 with TRBJ1-3; TRBD1 matches at 7 bases. This CDR3 comprises 14 residues. J was trimmed by 5 bases and V by 0 bases; bases with no gene match: 1. CDR3 sequence: CASSLAQGRNTIYF. The CDR3 nucleotides read TGTGCCAGCAGTTTAGCACAGGGGAGAAACACCATATATTTT.

This clonotype was detected many times. This chain connects TRBV2 to TRBJ1-4; D is ambiguous. V was shortened by 4 bases and J by 10 bases, with 10 bases between the two germline ends. CDR1 SNHLY and CDR2 FYNNEI come from the germline V gene. The CDR3 spans 12 residues. The CDR3 protein is CASSGGGGKLFF. CDR3 nucleotide sequence: TGTGCCAGCAGTGGGGGTGGAGGAAAACTGTTTTTT.

This clonotype was recorded a few times. The chain joins TRBV12-3 or TRBV12-4 to TRBJ1-1; 9 bases align to TRBD1. The CDR3 extends over 14 amino acids. J was trimmed by 5 bases and V by 1 base; bases with no gene match: 2. The CDR3 region is CASSLGTGETEAFF. The CDR3 nucleotides are TGTGCCAGCAGTTTAGGGACAGGGGAGACTGAAGCTTTCTTT.

This clonotype was seen repeatedly, ten times or more. The rearrangement joins TRBV30 to TRBJ2-5; the D gene is possibly TRBD2 (5 bases). This CDR3 comprises 12 residues. CDR1 and CDR2 from the germline V gene are GTSNPN and SVGIG (reference sequence). Trimming removed 0 bases from V and 5 bases from J, with 7 bases in between. The CDR3, as DNA: TGTGCCTGGAGTGTACTAGTCGAGACCCAGTACTTC. Its translation is CAWSVLVETQYF.

This clonotype was detected only a few times. The chain combines TRBV18 with TRBJ1-5, with 8 bases fitting TRBD1. CDR3 size: 14 residues. J was trimmed by 6 bases and V by 5 bases; bases with no gene match: 6. Germline lookup yields CDR1 KGHSH and CDR2 LQKENI. The CDR3 sequence: CASSMTGVSQPQHF. The CDR3 nucleotides are TGTGCCAGCTCAATGACAGGGGTGAGTCAGCCCCAGCATTTT.

This chain uses TRBV20-1 with TRBJ1-2, with 7 bases matching TRBD1. From germline, CDR1 is DFQATT and CDR2 SNEGSKA (reference sequence). Trimming took 3 bases from V and 1 from J; bases not matched to a gene: 17. This CDR3 contains 18 residues. The CDR3, as DNA: TGCAGTGCTAGCCATCGCGCAAATGACAGGGAGAATAACTATGGCTACACCTTC. Encoded protein: CSASHRANDRENNYGYTF.

The chain links TRBV20-1 to TRBJ1-6; 7 bases fit TRBD1. Per germline, CDR1 DFQATT and CDR2 SNEGSKA (reference sequence). The CDR3 extends over 16 amino acids. The trim removed 1 base at V and 3 bases at J, leaving 6 bases unmatched. The CDR3 is CSARAGGANYNSPLHF. Here the CDR3 DNA reads TGCAGTGCTAGAGCAGGGGGGGCCAACTATAATTCACCCCTCCACTTT.

To note about this clonotype: A much more abundant neighbour one base away suggests this may be a read error. This chain links TRBV5-1 with TRBJ1-1, with D perhaps TRBD1 (5 bases). CDR3 length: 14 amino acids. The germline V gene has CDR1 SGHRS and CDR2 YFSETQ. CDR3 DNA sequence: TGCGCCGGCAGCTGGGGACCCTCGGGGACTGAAGCTTTCTTT. This codes for CAGSWGPSGTEAFF.

The chain joins TRBV6-1 to TRBJ1-6; 8 nucleotides align to TRBD1. The CDR3 contains 15 residues. Germline V gene data show CDR1 as MNHNS and CDR2 as SASEGT. With V trimmed by 4 bases and J by 3 bases, 2 bases remained unmatched. In DNA, the CDR3 is TGTGCCAGCAGTGGGGGACAGGACTATAATTCACCCCTCCACTTT. Its protein is CASSGGQDYNSPLHF.

A note on this clonotype: A much larger clone differs from this one at a single base, so this may be a read error. The chain has TRBV10-3 and TRBJ2-7, with 12 bases lining up with TRBD1. The trim removed 5 bases at V and 4 bases at J, leaving 9 bases unmatched. The CDR3 sequence is 16 residues long. In germline, CDR1 is ENHRY, CDR2 SYGVKD. CDR3 loop: CAISNPRDRGRYEQYF. CDR3 nucleotides: TGTGCCATCAGTAACCCGAGGGACAGGGGGCGATACGAGCAGTACTTC.

The rearrangement joins TRBV30 to TRBJ1-2; D gene ambiguous. The CDR3 loop spans 13 amino acids. Germline V gene lookup returns CDR1 GTSNPN and CDR2 SVGIG (reference sequence). The germline V and J ends were trimmed by 4 bases and 4 bases, with 13 bases remaining between them. CDR3 nucleotide sequence: TGTGCCTGGAATTTCGGCAGACTCTATGGCTACACCTTC. This gives the protein CAWNFGRLYGYTF.

Concerning this clonotype itself: Since a much larger clone is just one base distant, this may be a read error. As the CDR3 is not closed by the conserved phenylalanine or tryptophan, this likely results from a read error. The V and J genes are TRBV12-3 or TRBV12-4 and TRBJ2-3; 9 nucleotides match TRBD1. This CDR3 contains 16 residues. The V gene end was trimmed by 5 bases and the J gene end by 2 bases; junction bases not matched to a gene: 8. CDR3 amino acids: CASSPRDRAFTDTQYS. The CDR3 coding sequence is TGTGCCAGCAGTCCCCGGGACAGGGCCTTCACAGATACGCAGTATTCT.

The gene calls are TRBV5-1 and TRBJ1-1; no firm D call. CDR3 length equals 14 residues. CDR1 and CDR2 (germline): SGHRS, YFSETQ. V was trimmed by 2 bases and J by 2 bases, leaving 10 bases between them. In DNA, the CDR3 is TGCGCCAGCAGCTTTCAGCTATCTAACACTGAAGCTTTCTTT. Protein product: CASSFQLSNTEAFF.

This clonotype was counted only a few times. The gene calls are TRBV12-3 or TRBV12-4 and TRBJ2-3; 7 bases line up with TRBD1. The CDR3 is 14 residues long. Unmatched junction bases numbered 4, after V lost 2 bases and J lost 5 bases. CDR3 bases: TGTGCCAGCAGTTTACGACAGGGTCTAGATACGCAGTATTTT. This translates into CASSLRQGLDTQYF.

The table lists this clonotype with many counts. Mismatch with germline at one junction end may stem from a read error. The chain has TRBV27 and TRBJ2-7; D gene uncertain. Germline assignment: CDR1 MNHEY and CDR2 SMNVEV (reference sequence). The CDR3 runs 14 residues. The CDR3 DNA follows: TGTGCCAGCAGTCTATCCGGGTCCCTCTCCAAGCAGTACTTC. It codes for CASSLSGSLSKQYF.

The chain joins TRBV20-1 to TRBJ1-3; TRBD1 matches 8 bases. The CDR3 is 15 residues long. Germline values: CDR1 DFQATT, CDR2 SNEGSKA (reference sequence). J gave up 0 bases and V 3 bases, and 4 bases lay outside the gene matches. The CDR3 is CSASTGGSSGNTIYF. The CDR3 DNA reads as TGCAGTGCTAGTACAGGGGGGAGCTCTGGAAACACCATATATTTT.

This chain uses TRBV10-3 with TRBJ2-4; the D gene is possibly TRBD2 (5 bases). From germline, CDR1 is ENHRY and CDR2 SYGVKD. Trimming pared 2 bases from V and 9 bases from J, leaving 8 bases between. The length of the CDR3 is 12 residues. The CDR3 sequence is CAISEGAGIQYF. The CDR3 coding sequence is TGTGCCATCAGTGAGGGCGCGGGCATTCAGTACTTC.